This T cell receptor (beta chain) emerged from a study of cytomegalovirus exposure and HLA in healthy donors. Use of 60 Vbeta and 13 Jbeta primers characterized the PCR. In the original processing: Among the unique TCR beta chains that a later analysis counted, about 81 million in all, around 11 million were shared. Sequenced by immunoSEQ multiplex PCR; TCRdb stores in-frame clones only, minus some. D and trimming come from the DNA, and the V and J calls and clone size come from that table. The data show around 200,000 clones, with around 80% seen just once and about 6% held by the top ten. The receptor comes from a middle-aged man in good health and CMV-seropositive. The sequencing sample was made of PBMCs.

The CDR3 loop is CARNRGEGYNEQFF. CDR3 DNA: TGTGCCAGGAACAGGGGAGAGGGGTACAATGAGCAGTTCTTC. The rearrangement links TRBV2 to TRBJ2-1; 7 bases fit TRBD1. V lost 9 bases, J lost 4 bases, and 9 bases stayed unmatched. CDR3 length equals 14 residues. Germline V gene lookup returns CDR1 SNHLY and CDR2 FYNNEI.